This TCR beta chain stems from a study of blood T cell repertoires in COVID-19. The CDR3 is made up of 12 amino acids. Germline loops: CDR1 MNHNS, CDR2 SASEGT. Trimming removed 7 bases from V and 7 bases from J, with 11 bases in between. As handled by the study authors: Scientists estimated how many nucleated cells there were by amplifying reference gene primers. Data came from immunoSEQ multiplex PCR; TCRdb stores just in-frame clones and leaves some out. That table supplies the V and J calls and clone size; D and trimming were determined from the DNA. This sample has about 300,000 clones, with approximately 81% found just once.

This chain uses TRBV6-1 with TRBJ2-1; no firm D call. Sequencing was carried out using PBMCs or T cells enriched from blood (not recorded which). This sequence originates from a woman in her thirties who had been exposed to COVID-19. CDR3 bases: TGTGCCAGCACCCCCTATAAGAATGAGCAGTTCTTC. Amino acid sequence: CASTPYKNEQFF.